This entry lists 15 T cell receptor beta chains sequenced from one sample in a study of T cells in Graves' hyperthyroidism and ophthalmopathy. Amplification targeted TCR beta CDR3 regions from RNA transcripts. First-round RT-PCR targeting the TCR CDR3 was performed with the HTBI primer set. TCRdb passed the multiplex PCR reads through MiXCR, listing each CDR3 protein once. The data show roughly 570,000 distinct CDR3 sequences, about 45% seen once. Source material: peripheral blood or thyroid tissue (not recorded which). The receptors were sampled from an adult woman with Graves' disease, either hyperthyroidism or ophthalmopathy (not recorded which).

This clonotype was found a few times. The junction departs from the called germline gene at one end, perhaps through a read error. The chain joins TRBV25-1 to TRBJ1-1; D uncertain. The germline gives CDR1 MGHDK, CDR2 SYGVNS. The CDR3 contains 11 residues. CDR3 DNA sequence: TGTGCCAGCAGTGAAGGATGGGAACGGCTTTTT. Encoded protein: CASSEGWERLF. Together with reference TRBV25-1 and TRBJ1-1, the CDR3 gives the full variable domain: EADIYQTPRYLVIGTGKKITLECSQTMGHDKMYWYQQDPGMELHLIHYSYGVNSTEKGDLSSESTVSRIRTEHFPLTLESARPSHTSQYLCASSEGWERLFGQGTRLTVV.

The genes are TRBV15 and TRBJ2-7; maybe TRBD2 (5 bases). V was trimmed by 2 bases and J by 6 bases, leaving 11 bases between them. This CDR3 contains 13 residues. The germline gives CDR1 LNHNV, CDR2 YYDKDF (reference sequence). CDR3 region: CATSRTRSGEQYF. Written as DNA, the CDR3 is TGTGCCACCAGCAGAACTAGGAGTGGCGAGCAGTACTTC.

The V and J genes are TRBV4-3 and TRBJ1-1; no reliable D call. Germline CDR1 is LGHNA and CDR2 is YSLEER. V lost 3 bases to trimming and J lost 2 bases, with 13 bases between them. The CDR3 runs to 15 residues. Written as DNA, the CDR3 is TGCGCCAGCAGCCAGGGCCTTCTGGGAAACACTGAAGCTTTCTTT. It yields the protein CASSQGLLGNTEAFF.

The chain uses TRBV29-1 and TRBJ1-2; D gene unclear. The germline gives CDR1 SQVTM, CDR2 ANQGSEA. The CDR3 is made up of 15 amino acids. Trimming cost V 0 bases and J 4 bases, with 15 bases left between them. This CDR3 is CSVEEEATEPYGYTF. The CDR3 DNA follows: TGCAGCGTTGAAGAGGAGGCCACCGAGCCCTATGGCTACACCTTC. The full variable domain, with the rest looked up from reference TRBV29-1 and TRBJ1-2, is SAVISQKPSRDICQRGTSLTIQCQVDSQVTMMFWYRQQPGQSLTLIATANQGSEATYESGFVIDKFPISRPNLTFSTLTVSNMSPEDSSIYLCSVEEEATEPYGYTFGSGTRLTVV.

The J gene is TRBJ2-2, the V gene TRBV5-5; possible D gene TRBD1, 5 bases. V lost 4 bases to trimming and J lost 5 bases, with 21 bases between them. CDR3 length: 17 amino acids. Germline V gene lookup returns CDR1 SGHKS and CDR2 YYEKEE (reference sequence). CDR3 in amino acids: CASSQVKPGQRTGELFF. The CDR3 nucleotides read TGTGCCAGCAGCCAAGTGAAGCCAGGGCAAAGGACCGGGGAGCTGTTTTTT.

At least ten counts were recorded for this clonotype. This CDR3 reads CASSGSNTIYF. CDR3 bases: TGTGCCAGCAGCGGCTCCAACACCATATATTTT. The V and J genes are TRBV9 and TRBJ1-3, with unresolved D. The germline gives CDR1 SGDLS, CDR2 YYNGEE. This CDR3 spans 11 amino acids. Between the trimmed V and J ends, which lost 3 bases and 7 bases, there was a span of 5 bases.

V is TRBV12-5 and J is TRBJ2-3; D remains ambiguous. The V end was cut by 1 base, the J end by 11 bases, with 16 bases between. CDR1 LGHNT and CDR2 FRNRAP come from the germline V gene. The CDR3 totals 14 residues. The CDR3 loop is CASGLDLIVSEQYF. The CDR3 DNA follows: TGTGCTAGTGGTTTGGACCTTATTGTCAGCGAGCAGTATTTT.

V usage is TRBV12-3 or TRBV12-4 and J usage is TRBJ2-1; 7 positions match TRBD1. The CDR3 runs 15 residues. With V trimmed by 2 bases and J by 8 bases, 9 bases remained unmatched. The CDR3 region is CASSLLQGLGDEQFF. The CDR3 DNA reads as TGTGCCAGCAGTTTATTACAGGGGCTAGGGGATGAGCAGTTCTTC.

This clonotype was seen only a few times. This chain joins TRBV19 and TRBJ1-6; 12 bases match TRBD1. V dropped 7 bases and J dropped 10; count of bases not matched to a gene: 5. CDR1 is LNHDA and CDR2 is SQIVND in the germline V gene (reference sequence). The CDR3 runs to 14 residues. CDR3 sequence: CASTGTGGRSPLHF. In DNA form, the CDR3 reads TGTGCCAGTACCGGGACAGGGGGCCGCTCACCCCTCCACTTT.

This chain uses TRBV2 with TRBJ1-4; TRBD1 matches at 8 bases. Unmatched junction bases numbered 3, after V lost 5 bases and J lost 10 bases. Germline CDR1 SNHLY, CDR2 FYNNEI. CDR3 length equals 12 residues. This CDR3 reads CASSYTGGKLFF. CDR3 coding DNA: TGTGCCAGCAGTTATACAGGGGGAAAACTGTTTTTT.

V gene TRBV10-3 combines with J gene TRBJ2-7; the D gene is possibly TRBD2 (5 bases). Germline V gives CDR1 ENHRY, CDR2 SYGVKD. This CDR3 contains 14 residues. V was cut by 4 bases and J by 3 bases, with 13 bases left in between. The CDR3 nucleotides are TGTGCCATCAGTGGGGATCGGGAATTCTACGAGCAGTACTTC. This gives the protein CAISGDREFYEQYF.

The rearrangement joins TRBV12-3 or TRBV12-4 to TRBJ2-5; TRBD1 matches at 9 bases. After removal of 5 bases from V and 7 bases from J, the junction contained 11 bases not matched to a gene. The CDR3 runs to 15 residues. In DNA form, the CDR3 reads TGTGCCAGCAGTCCGAGGACAGGGGACGTTCGGACCCAGTACTTC. Amino acids: CASSPRTGDVRTQYF.

This chain uses TRBV2 with TRBJ2-7, with 7 bases aligning to TRBD2. The CDR3 consists of 14 residues. V lost 1 base and J lost 6; bases outside the gene matches: 6. In germline, CDR1 is SNHLY, CDR2 FYNNEI. In DNA form, the CDR3 reads TGTGCCAGCAGTGAAGGGGCTAGCGGAGCCGAGCAGTACTTC. Translating it yields CASSEGASGAEQYF.

Many counts were recorded for this clonotype. V usage is TRBV20-1 and J usage is TRBJ2-6; TRBD1 agrees at 7 bases. Germline values: CDR1 DFQATT, CDR2 SNEGSKA (reference sequence). The CDR3 consists of 15 residues. Trimming removed 4 bases from V and 2 bases from J; junction bases left unmatched: 5. Here the CDR3 DNA reads TGCAGTGCTAAACAGGGGACGGCTGGGGCCAACGTCCTGACTTTC. Its translation: CSAKQGTAGANVLTF.

V is TRBV15 and J is TRBJ2-2; 10 bases match TRBD1. V was pared by 6 bases and J by 8 bases, with 9 bases of the junction left unmatched. The CDR3 runs 15 residues. Germline CDR1 reads LNHNV; CDR2 reads YYDKDF (reference sequence). The CDR3 spells CATSTGQGPAGELFF. DNA for the CDR3: TGTGCCACCAGTACGGGACAGGGGCCAGCGGGGGAGCTGTTTTTT.